Given below is one T cell receptor beta chain in context. What antigen it recognizes has not been identified. No base-level quality is on record; no much larger clone is a single base apart. Other DNA sequences in this sample translate to the same CDR3. The germline V gene (reference sequence) yields MNHEY for CDR1 and SMNVEV for CDR2. V loses 1 base, J loses 1 base, and the germline ends lie 7 bases apart. There are 14 amino acids in the CDR3, from cysteine to phenylalanine inclusive. The entry retains the CDR3 DNA only, 42 bases that are in frame from base 1. The data were taken from a study of cytomegalovirus exposure and HLA in healthy donors (dated by TCRdb to 2015 to 2018). At the level of the whole study: An earlier analysis of 587 of the donors reported about 300 Gb of sequence data and around 100 million unique TCR beta sequences obtained from some 200 million T cells. About 280 gigabases of sequencing data and around 80 million unique TCR sequences made up an early release that covered approximately 650 HLA-typed donors. Of the 350 to 450 genotyped donors, approximately 81% were placed in the genetic ancestry cluster associated with self-reported Caucasian donors. The aim of the study was to test whether cataloging public T cell receptors could identify signatures of past pathogen exposure. The study profiled the T cell repertoires of under 850 subjects by immunosequencing and related them to cytomegalovirus serostatus. Along with the approximately 650-subject first cohort, a separate validation cohort of 120 different subjects was used. The study combined high-throughput TCR immunosequencing, statistical association of individual TCRs with disease status, and machine learning to predict cytomegalovirus infection status. To study patterns of TCR occurrence, a later analysis re-analyzed previously published TCR beta repertoires from just over 650 donors and added high-resolution HLA genotyping. Rather than using new phenotypic data, the later analysis identified candidate immune exposures from TCR beta sequences and from how often those sequences occurred across donors. An earlier analysis of 500 to 750 of the donors applied high-throughput TCR beta sequencing to assess whether each TCR beta V gene segment acted as functional or pseudogenic. Donor age, sex, ethnicity and CMV serostatus were compiled alongside the repertoire data. In a later genetic analysis, genome-wide SNP genotypes for 398 of the 666 donors were used, and that subset was treated as a discovery cohort. All discovery cohort repertoires had been generated using a single sequencing platform. HLA typing covered class I and class II loci at four-digit resolution. The number of donors typed differed by locus, with about 629-640 for A, B, C, DRB1 and DQB1, 522 for DQA1, nearly 610 for DPA1, and 450 to 480 for DPB1. Several DR-DQ haplotypes were handled as single units for association and clustering, since linkage in the cohort was strong. Across around 400 genotyped donors of the cohort, an average of roughly 200,000 unique TCR beta nucleotide sequences per donor were sequenced, and 15% to 20% of those sequences were non-productive. Results the study describes overall, beyond this receptor: A further reported finding was that TCR beta sequences accurately predicted the HLA-A and HLA-B alleles for most subjects in the first cohort. Only TCR beta chains were sequenced in this cohort, and the absence of alpha or paired-chain data limited detectable features. A later analysis reported that several top co-occurrence clusters appeared linked to parvovirus B19, influenza, CMV and Epstein-Barr virus. Sequencing depth was assumed to be roughly uniform across donors in the presence/absence analyses, though that assumption may not hold. Because HLA typing was unavailable for some donors at each locus, only the typed subset was used in association tests. V-gene and J-gene trimming of TCR beta chains was associated with a missense DCLRE1C variant in a later genetic analysis, and the association was replicated in an independent cohort. A few of the identified cytomegalovirus-associated TCR beta chains were confirmed in vitro to be specific for cytomegalovirus antigens. Most CMV-associated TCR beta chains appeared to be HLA-restricted in a later analysis, and the HLA associations seemed to be driven largely by CMV exposure. The 87-base-pair reads could not distinguish some IMGT-functional V segments, including TRBV6-2 and TRBV6-3, so those segments were excluded. A later genetic analysis reported fewer N-insertions in productive TCRs among donors in an Asian-associated ancestry cluster than the roughly 700-donor mean. While some public TCRs were present in many individuals, most TCR sequences turned up only very rarely across donors. Assigning TCR associations to individual alleles was difficult when HLA alleles, especially DR and DQ, strongly co-occurred. Immune exposure information for the cohort was limited to CMV serostatus. The sequencing pipeline was judged likely to have produced a cluster of highly shared sequence variants as a technical artifact. Because counts were too low, 15 or so rarely observed V segments, including chromosome 9 orphons, were excluded from the earlier analysis of several hundred of the donors. Cytomegalovirus status was reported to be diagnosed by the classifier with high specificity and sensitivity in both the original and validation cohorts. Broadly in line with IMGT annotations, most TCR beta V segments showed up in productive rearrangements about 87% or about 30% of the time in an earlier analysis of approximately 640 of the donors. In a later analysis, the rate of TCR association differed among HLA loci, with DRB1 alleles having the most associated TCRs and HLA-C alleles having the fewest. In a later analysis, HLA-associated TCR beta chains showed more clonal expansion and lower generation probabilities than non-associated chains that were equally common. In a later analysis, around 17,000 TCR beta sequences were associated with specific HLA alleles at a false discovery rate of 0.05. Correlated functional status among segregating V segments might reflect linkage disequilibrium, but an unknown experimental factor could not be ruled out. It was suggested by the authors that the approach could potentially be generalized to other disease states and immunological phenotypes. A total of fewer than 200 TCR beta chains were listed by the study as associated with cytomegalovirus.

The cohort comprised some 680 healthy bone marrow donors. At the time of sampling, all cohort members were nominally healthy, though unrecorded immune exposures were likely present. The donor tested CMV seronegative, placing the donor among the 350 or so seronegative members of the cohort. A peripheral blood sample was provided by each donor, and peripheral blood mononuclear cells were used for TCR beta sequencing. Genomic DNA was extracted from the blood cell samples with the Qiagen DNeasy Blood Extraction Kit. The library was produced with the immunoSEQ multiplex PCR assay. For the multiplex PCR, a mixture combining 60 forward primers for TCR Vbeta segments and 13 reverse primers for TCR Jbeta segments was used. The CDR3 region of rearranged TCR beta genes was amplified from genomic DNA with a multiplex PCR assay. The amplified TCR beta libraries were sequenced on the Illumina HiSeq System as 87-base-pair reads. Regarding the original processing steps: In a later analysis, about 80 million unique TCR beta chains were counted across the 690 or so repertoires, and roughly 11 million of these chains were shared by at least two donors. Raw reads were error-corrected and collapsed into unique sequences with a nearest-neighbor algorithm that merged closely related sequences to remove PCR and sequencing errors. V, D and J gene segments were assigned by aligning CDR3 sequences to IMGT reference sequences. For a sequence to be retained, at least a six-nucleotide match to both a V gene segment and a J gene segment was required. A rearrangement was called productive if the CDR3 had no stop codons and remained in frame with V and J, and every other rearrangement was called non-productive. Following IMGT convention, CDR3 was defined as the stretch from the second conserved V-encoded cysteine to the conserved J-encoded phenylalanine. Sequences without an unambiguous match to a single V gene segment were excluded from the earlier analysis of about 640 of the donors. An earlier analysis of over 450 of the donors classified V segments as functional when productive rearrangements were above 56.7% and as segregating when the standard deviation between donors was above 5%. To diagnose cytomegalovirus status from the catalog of TCR beta chain sequences, a statistical classification framework was built. In a later analysis, V and J genes were assigned by comparing TCR nucleotide sequences against IMGT/GENE-DB human TR gene sequences. In a later analysis, CDR3 sequences and most-parsimonious VDJ recombination scenarios were assigned using the TCRdist pipeline. A later analysis defined each TCR beta chain by its CDR3 amino acid sequence plus V-gene family, and excluded reads lacking a unique V-gene family. To address suspected cross-contamination and a sequencing artifact, a later analysis removed approximately 590 highly shared, low-generation-probability nucleotide sequences. In a later analysis, a clonal expansion index for each public chain was calculated from normalized within-repertoire ranks of inferred template counts. A later analysis computed generation probabilities with a VDJ recombination model fitted to out-of-frame rearrangements, and checked the results against IGoR. A later analysis scored TCR-TCR, TCR-HLA and TCR-CMV co-occurrence with hypergeometric tests, applying a repertoire-size bias correction to TCR pairs. In a later analysis, false discovery rates were estimated by permuting HLA or CMV assignments 20 times. In a later analysis, co-occurring TCRs were grouped with DBSCAN, and TCRdist sequence similarity was added when clustering was performed within HLA-allele-positive subsets. For co-occurrence clustering, repertoires with fewer than 30,000 or more than 120,000 public chains were excluded, along with four to six repertoires with anomalous nucleotide sharing. The table was pulled from immuneACCESS by TCRdb, which kept in-frame rearrangements only. Such tables lose some clones; where checked, under half of the loss comes from unresolved V genes, and the rest has no known cause. V and J calls and clone size are given by that table; D and trimming were obtained from the DNA. This sample gives 150,000 to 200,000 clones in total; 80% of them show up just once. The ten largest clones take up around 5.4% of the sample.

The V and J genes are TRBV27 and TRBJ1-1, with the D gene not confidently named. This sequence originates from a man aged 35 to 55 in good health and CMV-seronegative. Sequenced sample: PBMCs. The sequenced DNA is TGTGCCAGCAGTTTATTTGGGAGGAACACTGAAGCTTTCTTT. Translated, it gives CASSLFGRNTEAFF.